Below, 17 T cell receptor beta chains from the same sample are listed, as sequenced in a study of PD-1 blockade in classical Hodgkin lymphoma (dated by TCRdb to between 2020 and 2021). The library came from the immunoSEQ multiplex PCR assay. Drawn from immuneACCESS, this table holds only the in-frame rearrangements with V and J called that TCRdb kept. Clones are partly lost; checked studies trace under half to an unresolved V gene and leave the rest unexplained. The sample contains more than 10,000 clones, about 80% of them found a single time. The ten most abundant clones make up roughly 22% of the sample. Per the publication, the time point label means: cycle 1 day 1 (C1D1), immediately before nivolumab initiation. Relapse after autologous stem cell transplantation had occurred in all trial patients, and cohorts A, B and C were distinguished by prior brentuximab vedotin exposure. Sequenced here: peripheral blood mononuclear cells (PBMCs), sampled at baseline. These receptors were obtained from a human donor with classical Hodgkin lymphoma.

The chain combines TRBV14 with TRBJ2-2; 7 bases fit TRBD1. The CDR3 extends over 16 amino acids. Unmatched junction bases numbered 6, after V lost 4 bases and J lost 1 base. CDR1 is SGHDN and CDR2 is FVKESK in the germline V gene. The CDR3 here is CASSLRTGLNTGELFF. The CDR3 DNA is TGTGCCAGCAGCCTTCGGACAGGACTGAACACCGGGGAGCTGTTTTTT. The full variable domain, its missing parts supplied by reference TRBV14 and TRBJ2-2, is EAGVTQFPSHSVIEKGQTVTLRCDPISGHDNLYWYRRVMGKEIKFLLHFVKESKQDESGMPNNRFLAERTGGTYSTLKVQPAELEDSGVYFCASSLRTGLNTGELFFGEGSRLTVL.

The chain combines TRBV7-2 with TRBJ2-3, with D perhaps given as TRBD1 or TRBD2 (6 bases each). Germline V lookup: CDR1 SGHTA, CDR2 FQGNSA. The ends were cut back, 5 bases at V and 2 bases at J, with 11 bases in the middle. The CDR3 has 14 amino acids. CDR3 sequence: CASSERGATDTQYF. CDR3 sequence (DNA): TGTGCCAGCAGCGAGAGGGGGGCCACAGATACGCAGTATTTT.

The V call is TRBV5-1, the J call TRBJ1-5; D not resolved. Germline lookup yields CDR1 SGHRS and CDR2 YFSETQ. This CDR3 spans 13 amino acids. The V and J ends lost 5 bases and 0 bases respectively, with 6 bases between them. The CDR3 reads CASSRASNQPQHF. DNA for the CDR3: TGCGCCAGCAGTCGCGCTAGCAATCAGCCCCAGCATTTT.

The chain has TRBV6-1 and TRBJ2-3; 9 nucleotides line up with TRBD2. CDR3 size: 15 residues. Germline CDR1 MNHNS, CDR2 SASEGT. With V trimmed by 6 bases and J by 4 bases, 8 bases remained unmatched. The CDR3 DNA follows: TGTGCCAGCAGCGGACCCGGACTAGCGTCAGATACGCAGTATTTT. Its protein product is CASSGPGLASDTQYF.

The rearrangement links TRBV5-4 to TRBJ2-5; D perhaps matches TRBD1 (5 bases). There are 13 residues in the CDR3. Germline-derived CDR1 and CDR2 are SGHNT and YYREEE (reference sequence). Trimming shortened V by 5 bases and J by 4 bases, and 12 bases separated the two germline ends. CDR3 nucleotide sequence: TGTGCCAGCAGTCCCAGGGATCGAGAGACCCAGTACTTC. Translation gives CASSPRDRETQYF.

V usage is TRBV6-1 and J usage is TRBJ2-5; 7 nucleotides line up with TRBD2. Looked up from germline, CDR1 is MNHNS and CDR2 is SASEGT. The V gene end was trimmed by 1 base and the J gene end by 5 bases; junction bases not matched to a gene: 13. The CDR3 is 17 amino acids. Here the CDR3 DNA reads TGTGCCAGCAGTGAAGTGGATTGGGGGGGGGAAATTGAGACCCAGTACTTC. Translating gives CASSEVDWGGEIETQYF.

The CDR3 coding sequence is TGTGCCAGCAGCCCCCGCTACGAGCAGTACTTC. This translates into CASSPRYEQYF. The chain carries TRBV28 and TRBJ2-7; D is undetermined. Germline V gives CDR1 MDHEN, CDR2 SYDVKM. The V and J ends lost 6 bases and 3 bases respectively, with 6 bases between them. This CDR3 region has 11 residues.

The J gene is TRBJ1-3, the V gene TRBV18, with unresolved D. The CDR3 has 15 residues. CDR1 is KGHSH, CDR2 LQKENI, per germline. The V end was cut by 7 bases, the J end by 1 base, with 14 bases between. The CDR3: CASWEAEFSGNTIYF. CDR3 DNA: TGTGCCAGCTGGGAAGCAGAATTTTCTGGAAACACCATATATTTT.

The CDR3 loop reads CASSPQTGGNEQFF. The CDR3 region has the DNA TGTGCCAGCAGTCCTCAGACAGGGGGTAATGAGCAGTTCTTC. The chain is built from TRBV7-3 and TRBJ2-1; 9 bases line up with TRBD1. Germline CDR1 reads SGHTA; CDR2 reads FQGTGA. The CDR3 totals 14 residues. J gave up 7 bases and V 6 bases, and 7 bases lay outside the gene matches.

In its sample, this clone was seen a few times. The genes are TRBV28 and TRBJ2-3; D is ambiguous. From germline, CDR1 is MDHEN and CDR2 SYDVKM. The V end was cut by 5 bases, the J end by 6 bases, with 12 bases between. CDR3 length: 13 residues. CDR3 residues: CASSRRSTDTQYF. The DNA of the CDR3 is TGTGCCAGCAGTAGAAGGTCGACGGATACGCAGTATTTT.

The V call is TRBV18, the J call TRBJ2-7, with D possibly matching TRBD2 (5 bases). This CDR3 has 12 residues. CDR1 is KGHSH and CDR2 is LQKENI in the germline V gene. Deletions cut 2 bases from V and 4 bases from J, with 6 bases between. CDR3 DNA sequence: TGTGCCAGCTCACCAACGGGATACGAGCAGTACTTC. This encodes CASSPTGYEQYF.

The rearrangement links TRBV6-5 to TRBJ1-3, with D hard to call. The CDR3 loop spans 16 amino acids. Deletions cut 0 bases from V and 0 bases from J, with 9 bases between. Looked up from germline, CDR1 is MNHEY and CDR2 is SVGAGI. The CDR3 is CASSYSQTHSGNTIYF. Here the CDR3 DNA reads TGTGCCAGCAGTTACTCGCAGACGCACTCTGGAAACACCATATATTTT.

This chain connects TRBV18 to TRBJ2-3; possibly TRBD1 for D (6 bases). Germline V gene data show CDR1 as KGHSH and CDR2 as LQKENI. This CDR3 region has 16 residues. Trimming left V 5 bases short and J 2 bases short, with 17 bases between. CDR3 region: CASSFNQGQLTDTQYF. Here the CDR3 DNA reads TGTGCCAGCTCATTTAACCAAGGACAGCTCACAGATACGCAGTATTTT.

J is TRBJ2-7 and V is TRBV18; D remains unclear. Germline CDR1 is KGHSH and CDR2 is LQKENI. The CDR3 has 12 amino acids. Trimming took 2 bases from V and 7 from J, leaving 9 bases between them. The CDR3 protein is CASSPLAGEQYF. DNA of the CDR3: TGTGCCAGCTCACCATTGGCAGGTGAGCAGTACTTC.

The chain has TRBV6-5 and TRBJ2-7; either TRBD1 or TRBD2 may fit D (7 bases each). Looked up from germline, CDR1 is MNHEY and CDR2 is SVGAGI. The CDR3 runs to 15 residues. V was trimmed by 0 bases and J by 6 bases, leaving 15 bases between them. CDR3 in amino acids: CASSYSRAGGGEQYF. CDR3 in DNA: TGTGCCAGCAGTTACTCGAGGGCAGGGGGGGGCGAGCAGTACTTC.

This clone appeared a few times. The chain employs TRBV6-4 and TRBJ1-5; D is unresolved. CDR3 length equals 12 residues. V lost 2 bases and J lost 7, with 6 bases in between. The germline CDR1 and CDR2 sequences are MRHNA and SNTAGT. The CDR3 region has the DNA TGTGCCAGCAGTGACCTAGGACAGCCCCAGCATTTT. Protein product: CASSDLGQPQHF.

This rearrangement joins TRBV5-1 to TRBJ2-2, with D tentatively TRBD1 (6 bases). In germline, CDR1 is SGHRS, CDR2 YFSETQ. The CDR3 is 14 amino acids. Trimming stripped 6 bases from V and 1 base from J, with 10 bases between. The CDR3 DNA sequence: TGCGCCAGCAATATGGGACAGAACACCGGGGAGCTGTTTTTT. It yields the protein CASNMGQNTGELFF.